Below, 10 T cell receptor beta chains from the same sample are listed, as sequenced in a study of cytomegalovirus exposure and HLA in healthy donors. The PCR made use of 60 Vbeta and 13 Jbeta primers. Profiled with immunoSEQ multiplex PCR; TCRdb holds only in-frame clones, not every one. Here the sample spans roughly 150,000 clones, about 75% being singletons. Sample: PBMCs. The source of these receptors is a female donor in good health and CMV-seronegative.

This clone was detected only a few times. CDR3 DNA sequence: TGTGCCTGGAGCCCTAAGGGAGCCACCTATGAAAAACTGTTTTTT. Protein sequence: CAWSPKGATYEKLFF. The rearrangement joins TRBV30 to TRBJ1-4, with no clear D. CDR1 is GTSNPN and CDR2 is SVGIG in the germline V gene (reference sequence). V lost 3 bases to trimming and J lost 6 bases, with 17 bases between them. CDR3 length: 15 residues.

This clone has a single count. The V gene is TRBV11-2, the J gene TRBJ1-1; 11 bases agree with TRBD1. CDR3 length: 13 residues. Per the germline V gene, CDR1 is SGHAT and CDR2 is FQNNGV. V shed 6 bases, J shed 5 bases, and the junction held 2 bases outside the gene matches. The CDR3 coding sequence is TGTGCCAGCAGGGGGGACAGGGGGACTGAAGCTTTCTTT. Protein: CASRGDRGTEAFF.

V and J are TRBV19 and TRBJ2-5, with TRBD2 as a possible D gene (5 bases). V was trimmed by 4 bases and J by 4 bases, leaving 13 bases between them. The CDR3 extends over 14 amino acids. Germline V gene lookup returns CDR1 LNHDA and CDR2 SQIVND (reference sequence). The CDR3 is CASSTRTGIETQYF. The CDR3 DNA reads as TGTGCCAGTAGTACGCGGACTGGGATAGAGACCCAGTACTTC. The entire variable domain, with the rest obtained from reference TRBV19 and TRBJ2-5, is as follows: DGGITQSPKYLFRKEGQNVTLSCEQNLNHDAMYWYRQDPGQGLRLIYYSQIVNDFQKGDIAEGYSVSREKKESFPLTVTSAQKNPTAFYLCASSTRTGIETQYFGPGTRLLVL.

J is TRBJ2-7 and V is TRBV29-1, with 8 bases identical to TRBD1. The CDR3 runs 14 residues. Trimming took 3 bases from V and 2 from J; bases not matched to a gene: 6. Germline CDR1 is SQVTM and CDR2 is ANQGSEA. For the CDR3, the DNA is TGCAGCGTTGATGGACAGGGCCCCACCTACGAGCAGTACTTC. Translation: CSVDGQGPTYEQYF.

Here the CDR3 DNA reads TGTGCCAGCAGCCCCGGGACAGGCCATAAACGGCTGTTTTTT. Translating gives CASSPGTGHKRLFF. This chain uses TRBV28 with TRBJ1-4; 8 bases line up with TRBD1. The CDR3 extends over 14 amino acids. V shed 6 bases, J shed 14 bases, and the junction held 14 bases outside the gene matches. From germline, CDR1 is MDHEN and CDR2 SYDVKM.

The genes are TRBV28 and TRBJ2-7, with TRBD1 identical over 7 bases. The CDR3 is made up of 15 amino acids. Germline trimming cut 2 bases from V and 3 bases from J; bases unmatched to any gene: 7. Germline CDR1 is MDHEN and CDR2 is SYDVKM. The CDR3 DNA follows: TGTGCCAGCAGTTTACTTAGGACAGGCCGCTACGAGCAGTACTTC. Residues: CASSLLRTGRYEQYF.

V usage is TRBV28 and J usage is TRBJ2-3; 10 bases agree with TRBD1. The J segment lost 5 bases and the V segment lost 5 bases, leaving 10 bases of the junction unmatched. The germline V gene has CDR1 MDHEN and CDR2 SYDVKM. The CDR3 consists of 16 residues. CDR3 sequence reads: CASSRRGGDRGDTQYF. CDR3 nucleotide sequence: TGTGCCAGCAGTCGGAGGGGTGGGGACAGGGGAGATACGCAGTATTTT.

The J gene is TRBJ2-3, the V gene TRBV29-1; 10 nucleotides align to TRBD1. The ends lost 0 bases at V and 3 bases at J; junction bases unmatched: 15. The CDR3 is made up of 19 amino acids. Germline V gene sequence: CDR1 SQVTM, CDR2 ANQGSEA. The CDR3 DNA follows: TGCAGCGTTGAAGATTACGGACAGGGGGAACCTACGGGTACAGATACGCAGTATTTT. Translated: CSVEDYGQGEPTGTDTQYF.

The V and J genes are TRBV7-2 and TRBJ2-7, with 14 bases aligning to TRBD2. Germline lookup yields CDR1 SGHTA and CDR2 FQGNSA. The CDR3 is 16 residues long. The V segment lost 5 bases and the J segment 2 bases; nucleotides outside the gene matches: 5. The DNA of the CDR3 is TGTGCCAGCAGCGCGGGACTAGCGGGAGCCGCCTACGAGCAGTACTTC. Amino acids: CASSAGLAGAAYEQYF.

V gene TRBV4-3 combines with J gene TRBJ2-6; possible D gene TRBD2, 5 bases. V gave up 1 base and J gave up 0 bases, with 7 bases separating them. Germline CDR1 reads LGHNA; CDR2 reads YSLEER. This CDR3 contains 16 residues. The chain's CDR3 is CASSQGEGSGANVLTF. The CDR3 DNA reads as TGCGCCAGCAGCCAAGGAGAGGGCTCTGGGGCCAACGTCCTGACTTTC.